The TCR beta chain described here comes from a study of T cell responses to AZD1222 COVID-19 vaccine. As for the study in general: Combined were second doses at about 4 or about 12 weeks.

Study-wide results and caveats: Vaccine-related CD4 TCRs covered spike, predominating at 160-218 and 743-854. White British people made up most donors, females outnumbered males, and clonal diversity was possibly underestimated.

The length of the CDR3 is 13 residues. Between the trimmed V and J ends, which lost 3 bases and 1 base, there was a span of 9 bases. CDR1 is GTSNPN, CDR2 SVGIG, per germline (reference sequence). To note about this clone: What it recognizes is unknown.

Measured with immunoSEQ multiplex PCR; TCRdb has only the in-frame clones, and not every one. The sample contains 150,000 to 200,000 clones, roughly 93% of which appear only once. The receptor was derived from an adult in good health. The V call is TRBV30, the J call TRBJ1-1; D might be TRBD1 (5 bases). The source was peripheral blood, collected on day 0 of AZD1222 vaccination. The CDR3 sequence is CAWSRDRNTEAFF. CDR3 in DNA: TGTGCCTGGAGCCGAGACAGGAACACTGAAGCTTTCTTT.